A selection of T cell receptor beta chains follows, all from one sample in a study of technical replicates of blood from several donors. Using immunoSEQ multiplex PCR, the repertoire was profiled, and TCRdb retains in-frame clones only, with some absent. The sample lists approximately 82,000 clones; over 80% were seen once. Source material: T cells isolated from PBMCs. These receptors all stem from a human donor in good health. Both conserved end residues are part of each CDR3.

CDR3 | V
CASSFPSRGKETQYF | TRBV13
CASSVVGGQETQYF | TRBV9
CASSAALGRVEAFF | TRBV28
CASSWGGDYEQYF | TRBV5-1
CASSHRGDTQYF | TRBV5-1
CASTPLAGVPGELFF | TRBV6-1
CASRSSGIFNEQFF | TRBV28
CASSFLPDRASTDTQYF | TRBV28
CASSLGGLLRNMNTEAFF | TRBV11-3
CASSGGGQGGFDTQYF | TRBV9
CSASLGGTETQYF | TRBV29-1
CASSLAGLNTEAFF | TRBV13
CASRGIFFRSGGPNEQFF | TRBV10-2
CASSYQDRNTEAFF | TRBV6-5
CASSKDHRGYTEAFF | TRBV21-1
CASRLTDTIYF | TRBV5-1
CASSHPENTEAFF | TRBV4-2
CASSYRDITTEAFF | TRBV5-1
CASSLVWTGVRYDEQFF | TRBV7-8
CASSHHGTGTSGANVLTF | TRBV7-2
CATSRERSGEQFF | TRBV15
CASREDWLRDTQYF | TRBV6-5
CASSKGLAGGRDTQYF | TRBV21-1
CASSVAPGDYGYTF | TRBV9